This T cell receptor beta chain was identified during a study of T cell repertoires in cytomegalovirus infection. Study overall: Public TCR beta signatures marked donors with CMV infection and the matching HLA.

TCRdb recomputed calls from the reads with MiXCR, one row per CDR3 protein. Here the sample spans approximately 700,000 distinct CDR3 sequences, about 40% being singletons. A word on this clonotype: Its antigen is unidentified.

This CDR3 has 13 residues. V was cut by 6 bases and J by 2 bases, with 11 bases left in between. Germline lookup yields CDR1 SGHVS and CDR2 FQNEAQ. General study results and limits: CMV-specific HLA-C-restricted TCR beta clonotypes dominated the ex vivo response. Adding up the frequency of public TCR beta families identified people who carried CMV plus the relevant HLA.

Sequenced input: PBMCs. The rearrangement uses TRBV7-8 and TRBJ2-7; tentative D call: TRBD2 (5 bases). This TCR was recovered from a human donor in good health (CMV status not recorded). Some clones in this sample may be carry-over from other donors' samples. The CDR3 DNA is TGTGCCAGCAGAGTACCGGGGACCTACGAGCAGTACTTC. As protein: CASRVPGTYEQYF.